This TCR beta chain was captured by sequencing in a study of spatial heterogeneity in lung cancer. Study information: Detection consistently yielded more beta chains than alpha chains. Findings and caveats of the study: Coverage estimated for tumor T cells reached roughly 6.5% for alpha chains and roughly 13% for beta chains. The study found that expanded intratumoral alpha and beta TCR counts tracked tumor mutation counts.

Per germline, CDR1 MDHEN and CDR2 SYDVKM. CDR3 length equals 13 residues. V shed 5 bases, J shed 8 bases, and the junction held 5 bases outside the gene matches. Described time point: sample taken at primary tumor resection. Patients with untreated early-stage non-small cell lung cancer, numbering 72, were the donors. Whole RNA was taken from tumor, nontumor lung or frozen PBMC; it was then sequenced unsorted. TCRdb called the 5' RACE reads again in MiXCR, with one record for every CDR3 protein. The repertoire holds around 2,900 distinct CDR3 sequences, with around 4.3% as singletons. This clonotype appeared many times. No antigen is known for it.

This sequence joins TRBV28 and TRBJ2-1; 8 positions match TRBD1. This specimen was lung tumor tissue, taken at surgery. This sequence was found in a female donor with early-stage non-small cell lung cancer. The CDR3 protein is CASSRQGAHEQFF. In nucleotides, the CDR3 is TGTGCCAGCAGTAGGCAGGGGGCCCATGAGCAGTTCTTC.